This entry is about one T cell receptor beta chain. PCR was performed using 60 Vbeta and 13 Jbeta primers. Measured with immunoSEQ multiplex PCR; TCRdb has only the in-frame clones, and not every one. This sample has around 100,000 clones, with around 62% found just once. These data are taken from a study of cytomegalovirus exposure and HLA in healthy donors. Study details: As released early, the data held roughly 85 million unique TCRs from HLA-typed donors.

The V gene's germline CDR1 is MNHEY and CDR2 SVGAGI. V was trimmed by 0 bases and J by 3 bases, leaving 6 bases between them. This CDR3 contains 13 residues. The source material was PBMCs. The V call is TRBV6-5, the J call TRBJ2-7, with D possibly being TRBD2 (5 bases). This sequence originates from a man under 40 in good health and CMV-seropositive. CDR3: CASSYSRDYEQYF. In DNA, the CDR3 is TGTGCCAGCAGTTACTCACGGGACTACGAGCAGTACTTC.